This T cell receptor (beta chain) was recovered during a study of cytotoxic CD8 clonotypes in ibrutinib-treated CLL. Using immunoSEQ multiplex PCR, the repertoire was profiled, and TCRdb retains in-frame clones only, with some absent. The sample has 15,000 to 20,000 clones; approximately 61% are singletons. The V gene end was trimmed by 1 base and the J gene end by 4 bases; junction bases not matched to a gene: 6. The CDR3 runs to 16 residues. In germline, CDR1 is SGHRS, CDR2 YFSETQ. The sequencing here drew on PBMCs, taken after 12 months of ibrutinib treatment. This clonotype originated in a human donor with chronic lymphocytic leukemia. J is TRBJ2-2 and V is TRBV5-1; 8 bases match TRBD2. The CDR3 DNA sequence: TGCGCCAGCAGCTTGAGCGGGAGCCGGGTCACCGGGGAGCTGTTTTTT. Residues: CASSLSGSRVTGELFF. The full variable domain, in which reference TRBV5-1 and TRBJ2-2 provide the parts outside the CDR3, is KAGVTQTPRYLIKTRGQQVTLSCSPISGHRSVSWYQQTPGQGLQFLFEYFSETQRNKGNFPGRFSGRQFSNSRSEMNVSTLELGDSALYLCASSLSGSRVTGELFFGEGSRLTVL.